The rows below give T cell receptor beta chains drawn from one sample of a study of cytomegalovirus exposure and HLA in healthy donors. The protocol was immunoSEQ multiplex PCR, while the TCRdb copy is restricted to in-frame clones and leaves out a portion. The table includes about 130,000 clones, around two thirds detected once. Sequencing was performed on PBMCs. The receptors derive from a human donor in good health. The CDR3 runs from the conserved cysteine through the conserved F or W. A D gene is named only where the DNA matches it firmly. Clone size is stated in some rows and not others, as once, few, many or a class when expanded.

CATRTSGSRADTQYF,TGTGCCACCCGGACTAGCGGGAGTCGGGCAGATACGCAGTATTTT,TRBV19,TRBD2,TRBJ2-3,NA
CATEGARDYGYTF,TGTGCCACCGAGGGGGCAAGGGACTATGGCTACACCTTC,TRBV25-1,TRBD1,TRBJ1-2,NA
CATSRVSARQGAIQYF,TGTGCCACCAGCAGAGTCTCCGCCCGACAGGGGGCAATTCAGTACTTC,TRBV15,TRBD1,TRBJ2-4,NA
CASSPRARGNYGYTF,TGTGCCAGCAGCCCACGGGCCAGGGGGAACTATGGCTACACCTTC,TRBV21-1,NA,TRBJ1-2,NA
CASSTDPGAYNEQFF,TGTGCCAGCAGTACGGACCCAGGGGCCTACAATGAGCAGTTCTTC,TRBV5-4,NA,TRBJ2-1,few
CASSLTPGLAGYEQYF,TGTGCCAGCAGTCTCACACCGGGACTAGCGGGATACGAGCAGTACTTC,TRBV28,TRBD2,TRBJ2-7,NA
CASSVSRWEQFF,TGTGCCAGCAGCGTAAGTCGGTGGGAGCAGTTCTTC,TRBV7-2,NA,TRBJ2-1,NA
CASSAPRIEEDF,TGTGCCAGCAGCGCGCCTAGGATCGAGGAAGACTTT,TRBV9,NA,TRBJ1-1,medium-sized
CSVTIGSFQETQYF,TGCAGCGTTACTATAGGCTCCTTTCAAGAGACCCAGTACTTC,TRBV29-1,NA,TRBJ2-5,NA
CASSPTRAPNQPQHF,TGTGCCAGCTCACCAACCAGGGCCCCCAATCAGCCCCAGCATTTT,TRBV18,NA,TRBJ1-5,NA
CASSFPGGSYEQYF,TGTGCCAGCAGCTTCCCCGGGGGATCCTACGAGCAGTACTTC,TRBV7-9,NA,TRBJ2-7,NA
CASSYYSYEQYF,TGTGCCAGCAGTTATTACTCCTACGAGCAGTACTTC,TRBV28,NA,TRBJ2-7,few
CASSSIGVANTGELFF,TGTGCCAGCAGCTCAATCGGTGTGGCGAACACCGGGGAGCTGTTTTTT,TRBV11-3,NA,TRBJ2-2,few
CASSVAGQGSEAFF,TGTGCCAGCAGCGTGGCGGGACAGGGCAGTGAAGCTTTCTTT,TRBV9,TRBD1,TRBJ1-1,once
CASTFNTPSSYNEQFF,TGTGCCAGCACCTTTAACACCCCCTCATCTTACAATGAGCAGTTCTTC,TRBV7-9,NA,TRBJ2-1,NA
CASSLVSTGGGDSPLHF,TGTGCCAGCAGCTTAGTGTCAACAGGTGGGGGGGATTCACCCCTCCACTTT,TRBV7-2,NA,TRBJ1-6,NA
CASRALSSYNSPLHF,TGTGCCAGCAGGGCCTTAAGCTCCTATAATTCACCCCTCCACTTT,TRBV28,NA,TRBJ1-6,NA
CASSSRDRAEAFF,TGTGCCAGCAGCTCAAGGGACAGGGCTGAAGCTTTCTTT,TRBV5-4,TRBD1,TRBJ1-1,NA
CASTSTSPGTQYF,TGTGCCAGCACCTCCACTAGCCCGGGGACGCAGTATTTT,TRBV11-1,NA,TRBJ2-3,NA
CASNYGGANSGANVLTF,TGTGCCAGCAACTACGGGGGTGCCAACTCTGGGGCCAACGTCCTGACTTTC,TRBV5-4,NA,TRBJ2-6,NA
CASSFIAGTYEQYF,TGTGCCAGCAGTTTCATAGCGGGAACCTACGAGCAGTACTTC,TRBV28,TRBD2,TRBJ2-7,NA
CASSSQAGNTEAFF,TGTGCCAGCAGCTCACAAGCAGGGAACACTGAAGCTTTCTTT,TRBV7-9,NA,TRBJ1-1,NA
CAWGSGGGETQYF,TGTGCCTGGGGAAGCGGGGGGGGAGAGACCCAGTACTTC,TRBV30,TRBD2,TRBJ2-5,NA
CASSEGPGQGASTGELFF,TGTGCCAGCAGCGAGGGTCCGGGACAGGGGGCTTCCACCGGGGAGCTGTTTTTT,TRBV9,TRBD1,TRBJ2-2,NA
CASSYDQGANTEAFF,TGTGCCAGCAGTTACGATCAGGGGGCCAACACTGAAGCTTTCTTT,TRBV6-5,TRBD1,TRBJ1-1,once
CASSLQRSSGANVLTF,TGTGCCAGCAGTTTACAGCGGAGCTCTGGGGCCAACGTCCTGACTTTC,TRBV27,NA,TRBJ2-6,NA
CASSSPGTGGWNTEAFF,TGTGCCAGCAGTTCGCCTGGGACAGGGGGCTGGAACACTGAAGCTTTCTTT,TRBV28,TRBD1,TRBJ1-1,NA
CASPPRGAKLFF,TGCGCCAGCCCTCCCAGGGGTGCAAAACTGTTTTTT,TRBV23-1,NA,TRBJ1-4,NA
CASSGTGLAGPYNEQFF,TGCGCCAGCAGCGGAACTGGACTAGCGGGGCCTTACAATGAGCAGTTCTTC,TRBV5-1,TRBD2,TRBJ2-1,few
CASSQDFGGPTGELFF,TGCGCCAGCAGCCAAGATTTCGGGGGGCCCACCGGGGAGCTGTTTTTT,TRBV4-3,NA,TRBJ2-2,NA
CASYGQGADLETQYF,TGTGCCAGCTACGGACAGGGGGCGGATTTAGAGACCCAGTACTTC,TRBV6-5,TRBD1,TRBJ2-5,NA
CASRAGLNTEAFF,TGTGCCAGCAGGGCAGGTTTAAACACTGAAGCTTTCTTT,TRBV25-1,NA,TRBJ1-1,NA
CASSGLGAHYGYTF,TGTGCCAGCAGCGGACTGGGAGCGCACTATGGCTACACCTTC,TRBV11-2,NA,TRBJ1-2,NA
CASSLSGSPDTQYF,TGTGCCAGCAGCTTATCCGGGAGCCCAGATACGCAGTATTTT,TRBV11-3,NA,TRBJ2-3,NA
CASSTLGRPGEQYF,TGTGCCAGCAGTACTTTGGGCCGCCCAGGCGAGCAGTACTTC,TRBV6-5,NA,TRBJ2-7,once
CASSLSKREGRETQYF,TGTGCCAGCAGCTTATCAAAGCGGGAGGGTCGTGAGACCCAGTACTTC,TRBV7-6,TRBD2,TRBJ2-5,NA
CASSIEGLGLNEQFF,TGTGCCAGTAGTATAGAAGGCTTGGGGCTCAATGAGCAGTTCTTC,TRBV19,NA,TRBJ2-1,NA
CASSVGTSGRIIPADTQYF,TGTGCCAGCAGTGTTGGGACTAGCGGGAGAATTATCCCCGCAGATACGCAGTATTTT,TRBV6-1,TRBD2,TRBJ2-3,NA
CASSSRGSRRETQYF,TGTGCCAGCAGCTCCCGAGGGAGCAGGCGAGAGACCCAGTACTTC,TRBV14,NA,TRBJ2-5,NA
CASTRDRASGNTIYF,TGTGCCAGCACCCGAGACAGGGCTTCTGGAAACACCATATATTTT,TRBV9,TRBD1,TRBJ1-3,NA
CASSLNVGQILLRDYGYTF,TGTGCCAGCAGTTTAAACGTAGGACAGATCCTCCTAAGGGACTATGGCTACACCTTC,TRBV28,NA,TRBJ1-2,NA
CASSRTRDFYGYTF,TGTGCCAGCAGCCGAACCCGGGACTTCTATGGCTACACCTTC,TRBV11-2,NA,TRBJ1-2,once